One sample yielded the 18 T cell receptor beta chains listed below, sequenced in a study of human T cells and chemical hapten exposure. TCRdb reprocessed the 5' RACE reads via MiXCR and lists one record per CDR3 protein. The table shows over 95,000 distinct CDR3 sequences, with approximately 19% occurring only once. Unfractionated whole blood was the source of the extracted total RNA. These receptors were obtained from a human donor in good health.

The sample holds a few counts of this clonotype. The chain has TRBV7-9 and TRBJ1-4; TRBD1 matches 12 bases. V gave up 4 bases and J gave up 8 bases; unmatched junction bases: 5. The CDR3 spans 15 residues. Germline CDR1 SEHNR, CDR2 FQNEAQ (reference sequence). The CDR3 loop reads CASSSSGTGGEKLFF. The CDR3 coding sequence is TGTGCCAGCAGCTCCTCCGGGACAGGGGGCGAAAAACTGTTTTTT.

CDR3 in DNA: TGTGCCAGCAGCCCCGGGACCGCGCTAAGGGGAAAACTGTTTTTT. As protein: CASSPGTALRGKLFF. V is TRBV12-3 or TRBV12-4 and J is TRBJ1-4, with D perhaps TRBD1 (5 bases). This CDR3 has 15 amino acids. Trimming took 6 bases from V and 10 from J, leaving 21 bases between them.

This clonotype was seen at least ten times. The chain is built from TRBV24-1 and TRBJ2-2; D is unclear. CDR3 size: 14 residues. The germline V gene has CDR1 KGHDR and CDR2 SFDVKD. V was trimmed by 2 bases and J by 7 bases, leaving 10 bases between them. CDR3 in amino acids: CATSDSPRFGELFF. The CDR3 DNA reads TGTGCCACCAGTGATTCCCCCCGGTTCGGGGAGCTGTTTTTT.

This chain links TRBV6-1 with TRBJ2-1, with D perhaps given as TRBD1 or TRBD2 (5 bases each). V was trimmed by 11 bases and J by 5 bases, leaving 7 bases between them. CDR3 length equals 10 residues. Looked up from germline, CDR1 is MNHNS and CDR2 is SASEGT. CDR3 in amino acids: CAGGNNEQFF. CDR3 nucleotide sequence: TGTGCCGGGGGAAACAATGAGCAGTTCTTC.

This sequence joins TRBV6-5 and TRBJ1-1; 7 bases align to TRBD1. The CDR3 covers 13 residues. Germline V gives CDR1 MNHEY, CDR2 SVGAGI. Trimming at V came to 6 bases and at J to 4 bases, leaving 5 bases not matched to a gene. CDR3: CASRSGQLTEAFF. CDR3 nucleotide sequence: TGTGCCAGCAGATCGGGACAGCTCACTGAAGCTTTCTTT.

V and J are TRBV20-1 and TRBJ2-5; D gene unclear. Germline CDR1 reads DFQATT; CDR2 reads SNEGSKA (reference sequence). The CDR3 consists of 14 residues. Trimming pared 4 bases from V and 2 bases from J, leaving 14 bases between. In nucleotides, the CDR3 is TGCAGTGCTACTCCCCTAATCTTGCAAGAGACCCAGTACTTC. The encoded protein is CSATPLILQETQYF.

The chain recombines TRBV27 with TRBJ2-7; 9 bases align to TRBD2. Trimming cost V 7 bases and J 6 bases; bases outside gene matches: 13. The CDR3 totals 15 residues. From germline, CDR1 is MNHEY and CDR2 SMNVEV (reference sequence). The CDR3 sequence: CASTPRGGLRPEQYF. The CDR3 DNA sequence: TGTGCCAGCACTCCGCGGGGGGGGCTCCGTCCCGAGCAGTACTTC.

This rearrangement joins TRBV5-1 to TRBJ1-3; D is ambiguous. The CDR3 has 13 residues. Germline assignment: CDR1 SGHRS and CDR2 YFSETQ. V dropped 3 bases and J dropped 0 bases, with 4 bases sitting between them. The chain's CDR3 is CASSWSSGNTIYF. The CDR3 nucleotides read TGCGCCAGCAGCTGGAGCTCTGGAAACACCATATATTTT.

This clonotype occurred a few times. The chain couples TRBV6-5 to TRBJ2-1; 7 nucleotides line up with TRBD2. CDR3 length equals 16 residues. Germline V gene lookup returns CDR1 MNHEY and CDR2 SVGAGI. With 1 base clipped from V and 8 bases from J, the junction kept 11 bases outside the gene matches. CDR3 DNA sequence: TGTGCCAGCAGTTACTATTATGCGGGAGACCGGGATGAGCAGTTCTTC. As protein: CASSYYYAGDRDEQFF.

The chain has TRBV7-9 and TRBJ1-2; D unresolved. Germline V gene sequence: CDR1 SEHNR, CDR2 FQNEAQ (reference sequence). V was cut by 3 bases and J by 3 bases, with 11 bases left in between. This CDR3 comprises 14 residues. This CDR3 reads CASSFNTDHYGYTF. The CDR3 DNA follows: TGTGCCAGCAGCTTTAACACAGATCACTATGGCTACACCTTC.

The genes are TRBV20-1 and TRBJ2-3; possibly TRBD1 or TRBD2 for D (5 bases each). The CDR3 sequence is 14 residues long. V was trimmed by 4 bases and J by 0 bases, leaving 11 bases between them. Germline CDR1 is DFQATT and CDR2 is SNEGSKA (reference sequence). The CDR3 nucleotides are TGCAGTGCTAACCGGGGCGGAAGCACAGATACGCAGTATTTT. Protein sequence: CSANRGGSTDTQYF.

A few counts support this clonotype. This sequence joins TRBV6-5 and TRBJ2-1; no clear D gene. V was clipped by 0 bases and J by 9 bases, with 6 bases between them. The CDR3 length is 12 residues. Looked up from germline, CDR1 is MNHEY and CDR2 is SVGAGI. CDR3 nucleotides: TGTGCCAGCAGTTACTCGACGGGTGAGCAGTTCTTC. This encodes CASSYSTGEQFF.

This clonotype turned up a few times. This sequence joins TRBV7-9 and TRBJ2-2, with a weak D call TRBD1 (6 bases). This CDR3 contains 16 residues. Trimming removed 4 bases from V and 4 bases from J, with 16 bases in between. Germline V gene sequence: CDR1 SEHNR, CDR2 FQNEAQ (reference sequence). DNA for the CDR3: TGTGCCAGCAGCTCCTTTGGGACAACACCCACCGGGGAGCTGTTTTTT. It translates to CASSSFGTTPTGELFF.

V usage is TRBV28 and J usage is TRBJ2-1; 10 bases are a match to TRBD1. Germline loops: CDR1 MDHEN, CDR2 SYDVKM. The CDR3 is 15 amino acids. J gave up 7 bases and V 8 bases, and 11 bases lay outside the gene matches. The CDR3 bases are TGTGCCAGCCGGACAGGGGGACAATTTAGGAATGAGCAGTTCTTC. Its translation is CASRTGGQFRNEQFF.

The chain is built from TRBV28 and TRBJ2-3; TRBD2 matches at 8 bases. The V segment lost 3 bases and the J segment 3 bases; nucleotides outside the gene matches: 11. Germline V gene lookup returns CDR1 MDHEN and CDR2 SYDVKM. The CDR3 is 17 residues long. In DNA form, the CDR3 reads TGTGCCAGCAGTTTCTTTACAAGCGGGAGTAAAACAGATACGCAGTATTTT. It encodes CASSFFTSGSKTDTQYF.

The gene calls are TRBV29-1 and TRBJ2-4, with 7 nucleotides matching TRBD1. The CDR3 is 11 amino acids. The V gene's germline CDR1 is SQVTM and CDR2 ANQGSEA. The CDR3 here is CTVWDRNIQYF. CDR3 DNA: TGCACCGTATGGGACAGAAACATTCAGTACTTC.

V usage is TRBV6-5 and J usage is TRBJ2-1; 7 bases map to TRBD1. CDR3 length: 15 amino acids. Losses at the gene ends were 0 bases for V and 10 bases for J; bases not matched to a gene: 9. Germline CDR1 is MNHEY and CDR2 is SVGAGI. The CDR3: CASSYSSTGSLEQFF. For the CDR3, the DNA is TGTGCCAGCAGTTACTCGTCGACAGGGTCGCTCGAGCAGTTCTTC.

J is TRBJ2-1 and V is TRBV9; 10 positions agree with TRBD1. This CDR3 is 14 amino acids long. The V segment lost 2 bases and the J segment 9 bases; nucleotides outside the gene matches: 5. CDR1 SGDLS and CDR2 YYNGEE come from the germline V gene. CDR3 bases: TGTGCCAGCAGCGTGGGACAGGGGAAGGGTGAGCAGTTCTTC. As protein: CASSVGQGKGEQFF.